Given below is one TCR beta chain in context. The data were obtained in a study of blood T cell repertoires in COVID-19. Trimming cost V 4 bases and J 0 bases, with 16 bases left between them. Germline V gives CDR1 MNHEY, CDR2 SVGEGT. The CDR3 runs to 16 residues. Study processing details: Reference gene primer amplification yielded estimated nucleated cell counts. The protocol was immunoSEQ multiplex PCR, while the TCRdb copy is restricted to in-frame clones and leaves out a portion. V, J and clone size are taken as reported in that table, and D and trimming were inferred from the DNA itself. The table has over 200,000 clones, 85% to 90% seen once.

The chain is built from TRBV6-2 or TRBV6-3 and TRBJ2-7; TRBD2 is a possible D gene (7 bases). This sequence originates from a man aged 25-45 years with COVID-19, enrolled during active disease. Material: peripheral blood. The CDR3 DNA is TGTGCCAGCAGTTCGATAACGGGGGGCTCCTCCTACGAGCAGTACTTC. Its protein is CASSSITGGSSYEQYF.